The present T cell receptor beta chain was sequenced within a study of T cells after yellow fever vaccination. At the level of the study: The SMART-Seq v4 Ultra Low Input method served to prepare the low-cell-number fractions. Broader study findings: The bulk population could contribute abundant contaminating clonotypes to FACS-sorted repertoires.

In TCRdb, the 5' RACE reads were re-called with MiXCR into one record per CDR3 protein. The sample lists about 210,000 distinct CDR3 sequences, more than 3% occurring once. The V gene lost 4 bases and the J gene lost 0 bases, with 25 bases spanning the gap. The germline gives CDR1 LGHNA, CDR2 YSLEER. The CDR3 contains 19 residues. This clonotype was seen ten or more times. Its cognate antigen is unknown. Sequenced material: CD4+ T cells sorted from PBMCs, taken 10 days after the yellow fever booster vaccination. The clonotype was recovered from a man between 18 and 29 years old who received the YFV17D yellow fever vaccine. This sequence joins TRBV4-3 and TRBJ2-7; TRBD1 or TRBD2 may be the D gene (5 bases each). The CDR3 nucleotides read TGCGCCAGCAGCCCAGAAATAACCTGGGGACGGAGGCTCTCCTACGAGCAGTACTTC. It specifies CASSPEITWGRRLSYEQYF.